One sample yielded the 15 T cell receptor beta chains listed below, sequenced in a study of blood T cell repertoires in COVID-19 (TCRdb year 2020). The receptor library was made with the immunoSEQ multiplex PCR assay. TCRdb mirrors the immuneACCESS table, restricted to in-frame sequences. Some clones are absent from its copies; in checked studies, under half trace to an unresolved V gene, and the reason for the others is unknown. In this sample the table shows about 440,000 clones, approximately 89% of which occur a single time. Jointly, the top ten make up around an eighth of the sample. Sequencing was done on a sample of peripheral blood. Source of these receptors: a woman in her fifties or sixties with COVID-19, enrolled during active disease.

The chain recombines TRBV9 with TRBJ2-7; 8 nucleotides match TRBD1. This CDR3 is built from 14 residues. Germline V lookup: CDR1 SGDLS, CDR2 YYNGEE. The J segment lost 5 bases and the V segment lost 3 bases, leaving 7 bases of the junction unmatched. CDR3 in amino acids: CASSGGAGGHEQYF. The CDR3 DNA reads TGTGCCAGCAGCGGAGGGGCAGGGGGCCACGAGCAGTACTTC.

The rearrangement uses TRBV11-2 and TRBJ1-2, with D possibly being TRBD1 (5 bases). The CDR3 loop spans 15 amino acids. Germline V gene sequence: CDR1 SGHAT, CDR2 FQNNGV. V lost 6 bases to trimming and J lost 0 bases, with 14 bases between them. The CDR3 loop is CASSLDGTTNYGYTF. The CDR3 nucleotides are TGTGCCAGCAGTCTCGACGGGACTACTAACTATGGCTACACCTTC.

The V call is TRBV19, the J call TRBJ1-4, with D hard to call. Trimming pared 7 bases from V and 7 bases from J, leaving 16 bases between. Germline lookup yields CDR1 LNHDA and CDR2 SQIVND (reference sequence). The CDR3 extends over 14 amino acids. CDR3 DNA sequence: TGTGCCAGTAACCCCGAGGGAGGAGCTGAAAAACTGTTTTTT. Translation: CASNPEGGAEKLFF.

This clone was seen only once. As DNA, the CDR3 is TGTGCCAGCAGTTTAAGTTGGGACAACTACGAGCAGTACTTC. Its translation is CASSLSWDNYEQYF. V usage is TRBV27 and J usage is TRBJ2-7, with D perhaps TRBD1 (6 bases). Germline values: CDR1 MNHEY, CDR2 SMNVEV (reference sequence). The CDR3 extends over 14 amino acids. V lost 2 bases, J lost 3 bases, and 11 bases lay in between.

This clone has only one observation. The CDR3 nucleotides read TGTGCCAGCAGTAGGTCCGGGACAGGGTCCCTCCACTTT. The encoded protein is CASSRSGTGSLHF. The chain is built from TRBV25-1 and TRBJ1-6; 9 bases line up with TRBD1. The CDR3 spans 13 residues. The germline V gene has CDR1 MGHDK and CDR2 SYGVNS. V shed 5 bases and J 14 bases; nucleotides not matched to a gene: 7.

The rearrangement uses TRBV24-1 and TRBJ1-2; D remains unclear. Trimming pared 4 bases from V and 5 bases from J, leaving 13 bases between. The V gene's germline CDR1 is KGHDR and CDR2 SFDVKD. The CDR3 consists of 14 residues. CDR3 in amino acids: CATSDPGRDYGYTF. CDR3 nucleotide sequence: TGTGCCACCAGTGACCCCGGACGGGATTATGGCTACACCTTC.

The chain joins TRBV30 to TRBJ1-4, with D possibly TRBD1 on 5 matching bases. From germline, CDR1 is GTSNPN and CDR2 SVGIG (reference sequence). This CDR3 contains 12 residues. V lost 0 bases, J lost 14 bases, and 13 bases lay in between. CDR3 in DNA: TGTGCCTGGAGTGTACGGCCGGAGGGGCTGTTTTTT. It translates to CAWSVRPEGLFF.

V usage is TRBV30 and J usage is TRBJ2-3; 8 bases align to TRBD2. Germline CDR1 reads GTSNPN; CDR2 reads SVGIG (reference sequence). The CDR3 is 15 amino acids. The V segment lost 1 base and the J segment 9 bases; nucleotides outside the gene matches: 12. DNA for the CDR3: TGTGCCTGGAGTGCCGGCGGGGGGCCCCCAAGGACGCAGTATTTT. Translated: CAWSAGGGPPRTQYF. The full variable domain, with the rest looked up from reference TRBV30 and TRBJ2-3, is SQTIHQWPATLVQPVGSPLSLECTVEGTSNPNLYWYRQAAGRGLQLLFYSVGIGQISSEVPQNLSASRPQDRQFILSSKKLLLSDSGFYLCAWSAGGGPPRTQYFGPGTRLTVL.

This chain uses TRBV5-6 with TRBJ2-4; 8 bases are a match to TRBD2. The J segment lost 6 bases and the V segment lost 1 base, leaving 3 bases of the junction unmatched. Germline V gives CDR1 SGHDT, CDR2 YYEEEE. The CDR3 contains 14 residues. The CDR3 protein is CASSLRLAGNIQYF. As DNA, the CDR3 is TGTGCCAGCAGCTTGAGGCTAGCGGGAAACATTCAGTACTTC. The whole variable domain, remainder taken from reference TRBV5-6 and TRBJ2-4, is DAGVTQSPTHLIKTRGQQVTLRCSPKSGHDTVSWYQQALGQGPQFIFQYYEEEERQRGNFPDRFSGHQFPNYSSELNVNALLLGDSALYLCASSLRLAGNIQYFGAGTRLSVL.

The CDR3 DNA sequence: TGTGCCAGCAGCGTAGTAAGCGGGGGGAGGAATGAGCAGTTCTTC. It yields the protein CASSVVSGGRNEQFF. This chain uses TRBV9 with TRBJ2-1; TRBD2 aligns across 9 bases. Germline CDR1 SGDLS, CDR2 YYNGEE. V shed 0 bases, J shed 7 bases, and the junction held 5 bases outside the gene matches. This CDR3 is 15 amino acids long. Looking up the rest from reference TRBV9 and TRBJ2-1 gives the full variable domain: DSGVTQTPKHLITATGQRVTLRCSPRSGDLSVYWYQQSLDQGLQFLIQYYNGEERAKGNILERFSAQQFPDLHSELNLSSLELGDSALYFCASSVVSGGRNEQFFGPGTRLTVL.

CDR3 DNA: TGTGCCAGCAGCGGGGGCGGGGGAAATGAGCAGTTCTTC. Encoded protein: CASSGGGGNEQFF. V and J are TRBV11-3 and TRBJ2-1, with a weak D call TRBD2 (7 bases). The CDR3 spans 13 residues. In germline, CDR1 is SGHNT, CDR2 YENEEA. Trimming removed 5 bases at V and 7 bases at J, with 12 bases between. The full variable domain, its missing parts supplied by reference TRBV11-3 and TRBJ2-1, is EAGVVQSPRYKIIEKKQPVAFWCNPISGHNTLYWYLQNLGQGPELLIRYENEEAVDDSQLPKDRFSAERLKGVDSTLKIQPAELGDSAVYLCASSGGGGNEQFFGPGTRLTVL.

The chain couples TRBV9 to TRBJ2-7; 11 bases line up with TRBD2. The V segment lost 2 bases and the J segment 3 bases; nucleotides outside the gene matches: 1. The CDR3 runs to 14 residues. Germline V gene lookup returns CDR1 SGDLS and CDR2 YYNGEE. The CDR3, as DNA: TGTGCCAGCAGCGTTAGCGGGGGGGACTACGAGCAGTACTTC. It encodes CASSVSGGDYEQYF.

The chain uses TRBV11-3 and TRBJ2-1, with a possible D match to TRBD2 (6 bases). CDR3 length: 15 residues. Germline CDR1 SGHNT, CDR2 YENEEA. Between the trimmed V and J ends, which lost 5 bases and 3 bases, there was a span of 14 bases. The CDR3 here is CASSLSSGVYNEQFF. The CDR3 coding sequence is TGTGCCAGCAGCCTAAGTTCGGGGGTCTACAATGAGCAGTTCTTC.

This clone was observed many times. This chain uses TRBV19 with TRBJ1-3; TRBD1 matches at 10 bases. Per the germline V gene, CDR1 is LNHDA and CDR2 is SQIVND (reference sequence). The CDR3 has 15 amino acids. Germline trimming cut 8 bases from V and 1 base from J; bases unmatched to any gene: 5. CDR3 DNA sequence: TGTGCCAGTCGCCGGGACAGGGGATCTGGAAACACCATATATTTT. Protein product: CASRRDRGSGNTIYF.

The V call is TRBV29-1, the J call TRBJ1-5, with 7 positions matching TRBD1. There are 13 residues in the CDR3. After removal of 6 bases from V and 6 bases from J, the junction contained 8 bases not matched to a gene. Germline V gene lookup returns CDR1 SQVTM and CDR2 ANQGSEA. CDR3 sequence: CSVGTGAGQPQHF. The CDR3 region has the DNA TGCAGCGTAGGAACAGGGGCTGGTCAGCCCCAGCATTTT.